This T cell receptor beta chain is drawn from a study of T-cell memory formation after mild COVID-19. Study as a whole: Clusters were largely donor specific. Study-wide results and caveats: Clones that contracted from day 15 to 85 were balanced CD4/CD8, while later expanders leaned CD4+. The study found contracting CD4+ clones mainly in CM and EM and contracting CD8+ clones in EMRA.

5'RACE with constant-segment primers built TCRalpha and TCRbeta cDNA libraries with UMIs. TCRdb re-called the 5' RACE reads through MiXCR, storing one row per CDR3 protein. Of roughly 220,000 distinct CDR3 sequences in the sample, roughly 10% are singletons; the top ten hold around 3.3%. This CDR3 region has 13 residues. V was clipped by 2 bases and J by 8 bases, with 15 bases between them. CDR1 and CDR2 from the germline V gene are GTSNPN and SVGIG (reference sequence). With regard to this clonotype: Its antigen is still unknown.

The TCR originated in a man in his late teens or twenties who had mild COVID-19 (a few samples of this study predate the infection). Cell type and time point are not known. Sequencing used PBMCs or a T cell subset sorted from them (not recorded which). The chain recombines TRBV30 with TRBJ1-2; no clear D. CDR3 protein: CAWSRTTSGGYTF. The CDR3, as DNA: TGTGCCTGGAGTCGAACAACATCGGGGGGCTACACCTTC.